These 29 T cell receptor beta chains originate from one sample sequenced in a study of spatial heterogeneity in lung cancer (dated by TCRdb to about 2019). The time point label on this specimen signifies: sample taken at primary tumor resection. TCR sequencing used whole RNA extracted from tumor and nontumor lung tissue, or from cryopreserved PBMC samples, without cell sorting. The library was prepared using 5' RACE. The run used a NextSeq 500. The public sequencing data were trimmed at Q25 with fastp and processed into clonotypes with MiXCR by TCRdb, which kept only in-frame beta chains. Every CDR3 protein is listed once, alongside the most common genes and DNA of its rows. Across this sample there are under 15,000 distinct CDR3 sequences, with 14% seen only once. Roughly 2.6% of the sample goes to the ten largest clones. Here the sequenced sample was PBMCs, taken at surgery. Every receptor here comes from a female donor with early-stage non-small cell lung cancer.

Judged by abundance, this clonotype is medium-sized. V and J are TRBV5-4 and TRBJ2-5; 7 nucleotides line up with TRBD1. V lost 0 bases, J lost 7 bases, and 9 bases stayed unmatched. The CDR3 totals 15 residues. CDR1 and CDR2 (germline): SGHNT, YYREEE (reference sequence). The chain's CDR3 is CASSLAGTAKGTQYF. The CDR3 DNA is TGTGCCAGCAGCTTGGCCGGGACAGCCAAAGGGACCCAGTACTTC.

This clonotype appeared many times. The V gene is TRBV11-2, the J gene TRBJ2-7; 13 bases agree with TRBD2. The CDR3 has 16 residues. V shed 5 bases, J shed 5 bases, and the junction held 9 bases outside the gene matches. Per the germline V gene, CDR1 is SGHAT and CDR2 is FQNNGV. The CDR3 sequence: CASSPAGTSGINEQYF. In nucleotides, the CDR3 is TGTGCCAGCAGCCCCGCCGGGACTAGCGGGATCAACGAGCAGTACTTC. Based on the CDR3 plus reference TRBV11-2 and TRBJ2-7, the full variable domain is EAGVAQSPRYKIIEKRQSVAFWCNPISGHATLYWYQQILGQGPKLLIQFQNNGVVDDSQLPKDRFSAERLKGVDSTLKIQPAKLEDSAVYLCASSPAGTSGINEQYFGPGTRLTVT.

This clonotype has at least ten counts. CDR3 sequence (DNA): TGTGCCAGCAGTTACAACGGGGTCAATCAGCCCCAGCATTTT. Translating it yields CASSYNGVNQPQHF. The chain carries TRBV6-6 and TRBJ1-5; D gene ambiguous. The germline V and J ends were trimmed by 2 bases and 3 bases, with 8 bases remaining between them. CDR1 is MNHNY, CDR2 SVGAGI, per germline (reference sequence). The CDR3 length is 14 residues.

The chain combines TRBV28 with TRBJ2-3; 9 bases map to TRBD2. After removal of 3 bases from V and 4 bases from J, the junction contained 8 bases not matched to a gene. The CDR3 loop spans 16 amino acids. Germline lookup yields CDR1 MDHEN and CDR2 SYDVKM. DNA for the CDR3: TGTGCCAGCAGTTTTTCCGCTAGCGGGGTGGCAGATACGCAGTATTTT. It translates to CASSFSASGVADTQYF.

This clonotype was counted at least ten times. V and J are TRBV19 and TRBJ2-7; 9 bases match TRBD2. Germline trimming cut 7 bases from V and 5 bases from J; bases unmatched to any gene: 12. The germline CDR1 and CDR2 sequences are LNHDA and SQIVND (reference sequence). This CDR3 is built from 15 residues. The DNA of the CDR3 is TGTGCCAGTAAACAGCGGGGGGAATTCAGCGACGAGCAGTACTTC. This encodes CASKQRGEFSDEQYF.

Within the sample, this clonotype is medium-sized. V is TRBV19 and J is TRBJ2-6, with no clear D. V lost 7 bases to trimming and J lost 2 bases, with 21 bases between them. Germline V CDR1 and CDR2: LNHDA, SQIVND (reference sequence). There are 18 residues in the CDR3. The CDR3 nucleotides are TGTGCCAGTACCATCGGCACAGTTTTTCGCGCTGGGGCCAACGTCCTGACTTTC. It is translated as CASTIGTVFRAGANVLTF.

This clonotype came up a few times. The rearrangement joins TRBV29-1 to TRBJ2-5; D gene unclear. V lost 2 bases, J lost 5 bases, and 12 bases lay in between. The CDR3 loop spans 13 amino acids. CDR1 and CDR2 from the germline V gene are SQVTM and ANQGSEA. CDR3 loop: CSVERERRETQYF. CDR3 nucleotides: TGCAGCGTTGAAAGAGAGCGTAGGGAGACCCAGTACTTC.

The sample holds many counts of this clonotype. The CDR3 region has the DNA TGCAGCCCAGCAGGGCCTGATACGCAGTATTTT. Its translation: CSPAGPDTQYF. J is TRBJ2-3 and V is TRBV29-1; D perhaps matches TRBD1 (5 bases). The CDR3 extends over 11 amino acids. CDR1 is SQVTM and CDR2 is ANQGSEA in the germline V gene. Trimming took 8 bases from V and 6 from J, leaving 12 bases between them.

The rearrangement uses TRBV5-1 and TRBJ2-2; D not certain. The V end was cut by 0 bases, the J end by 2 bases, with 5 bases between. Per germline, CDR1 SGHRS and CDR2 YFSETQ. The CDR3 is 14 residues long. In nucleotides, the CDR3 is TGCGCCAGCAGCTTGGAGGGAAACACCGGGGAGCTGTTTTTT. Its protein is CASSLEGNTGELFF.

V usage is TRBV5-1 and J usage is TRBJ2-5; weak D call: TRBD2 (6 bases). Germline V CDR1 and CDR2: SGHRS, YFSETQ. This CDR3 contains 15 residues. V lost 4 bases and J lost 1, with 14 bases in between. CDR3 DNA: TGCGCCAGCAGCCTGGGAGGAGCGGGCCAAGAGACCCAGTACTTC. Translation: CASSLGGAGQETQYF.

By sample share, this clonotype is medium-sized. The chain is built from TRBV2 and TRBJ2-7, with TRBD1 as a possible D gene (7 bases). This CDR3 is 14 amino acids long. Germline V gives CDR1 SNHLY, CDR2 FYNNEI. The V and J ends lost 7 bases and 2 bases respectively, with 15 bases between them. The chain's CDR3 is CASTRGESAYEQYF. In DNA form, the CDR3 reads TGTGCCAGCACCAGGGGGGAATCGGCCTACGAGCAGTACTTC.

This clonotype was seen at least ten times. The rearrangement joins TRBV3-1 to TRBJ2-1; unclear D gene. The length of the CDR3 is 14 residues. The germline V gene encodes CDR1 LGHDT and CDR2 YNNKEL (reference sequence). V was clipped by 1 base and J by 5 bases, with 9 bases between them. CDR3 DNA sequence: TGTGCCAGCAGCCAAGGGCACCTAAACAATGAGCAGTTCTTC. Its protein is CASSQGHLNNEQFF.

Of note for this clonotype: Since a much larger clone is just one base distant, this may be a read error. The CDR3 DNA is TGTGCCACCGGGACAGGGTGTTACGAGCAGTACTTC. Encoded protein: CATGTGCYEQYF. The gene calls are TRBV10-3 and TRBJ2-7, with 9 nucleotides matching TRBD1. The germline V gene has CDR1 ENHRY and CDR2 SYGVKD. V was pared by 10 bases and J by 4 bases, with 5 bases of the junction left unmatched. This CDR3 comprises 12 residues.

In its sample, this clonotype was seen a few times. The rearrangement links TRBV29-1 to TRBJ1-1; D ambiguous. V shed 6 bases and J shed 7 bases, with 9 bases lying between them. Germline values: CDR1 SQVTM, CDR2 ANQGSEA. The CDR3 has 10 residues. This chain's CDR3 is CSVRESEAFF. The CDR3 nucleotides are TGCAGCGTACGGGAGAGTGAAGCTTTCTTT.

At least ten counts were recorded for this clonotype. Here the CDR3 reads CASKGVDTDTQYF. Written as DNA, the CDR3 is TGTGCCAGTAAAGGGGTCGACACAGATACGCAGTATTTT. J is TRBJ2-3 and V is TRBV19, with D possibly matching TRBD1 (5 bases). CDR1 and CDR2 (germline): LNHDA, SQIVND (reference sequence). Trimming stripped 7 bases from V and 2 bases from J, with 10 bases between. This CDR3 contains 13 residues.

By share, this clonotype ranks as medium-sized. This chain links TRBV6-6 with TRBJ1-6; 9 bases match TRBD1. V lost 5 bases to trimming and J lost 4 bases; unmatched junction nucleotides: 12. In germline, CDR1 is MNHNY, CDR2 SVGAGI (reference sequence). This CDR3 region has 18 residues. CDR3 sequence reads: CASSPAFLDRGYNSPLHF. CDR3 in DNA: TGTGCCAGCAGTCCTGCTTTCCTGGACAGGGGTTATAATTCACCCCTCCACTTT.

This clonotype was detected a few times. The gene calls are TRBV5-4 and TRBJ1-2, with unresolved D. This CDR3 comprises 13 residues. Germline assignment: CDR1 SGHNT and CDR2 YYREEE (reference sequence). The V end lost 3 bases, the J end lost 4 bases, and 10 bases lay between the germline ends. The CDR3 bases are TGTGCCAGCAGCTATGACCGAAGCTATGGCTACACCTTC. Its translation: CASSYDRSYGYTF.

The chain recombines TRBV20-1 with TRBJ2-5; 10 positions agree with TRBD2. Germline loops: CDR1 DFQATT, CDR2 SNEGSKA (reference sequence). The junction had 6 bases not matched to a gene; V was cut back by 4 bases and J by 7 bases. There are 13 residues in the CDR3. The CDR3 DNA is TGCAGTGCTAACAGCGGGGGGGCCGGGACCCAGTACTTC. Amino acids: CSANSGGAGTQYF.

The sample holds many counts of this clonotype. The V call is TRBV30, the J call TRBJ2-2; 7 positions agree with TRBD1. V trimming: 2 bases; J trimming: 7 bases; junction bases outside the gene matches: 4. In germline, CDR1 is GTSNPN, CDR2 SVGIG (reference sequence). The CDR3 spans 13 residues. The CDR3 DNA reads as TGTGCCTGGAGTCCGACAGGGATCGGGGAGCTGTTTTTT. Its translation is CAWSPTGIGELFF.

This clonotype has just a few counts. This chain uses TRBV7-2 with TRBJ2-3; D remains unclear. This CDR3 is 15 amino acids long. V lost 0 bases, J lost 1 base, and 8 bases lay in between. Looked up from germline, CDR1 is SGHTA and CDR2 is FQGNSA. CDR3 in amino acids: CASSLAGTRTDTQYF. In nucleotides, the CDR3 is TGTGCCAGCAGCTTAGCGGGCACCCGCACAGATACGCAGTATTTT.

The sample holds many counts of this clonotype. A junction end diverges from the germline sequence, so it may reflect a read error. The J gene is TRBJ2-5, the V gene TRBV7-7; 12 bases are a match to TRBD2. Germline V gene data show CDR1 as SSHAT and CDR2 as FNYEAQ (reference sequence). The CDR3 extends over 17 amino acids. CDR3 region: CASSLSSGGALQETQYF. The CDR3 DNA reads as TGTGCTAGCAGCCTTTCTAGCGGGGGGGCATTACAAGAGACCCAGTACTTC.

V gene TRBV6-2 or TRBV6-3 combines with J gene TRBJ2-1; tentatively, D is TRBD2 (5 bases). V lost 4 bases, J lost 8 bases, and 15 bases lay in between. Germline assignment: CDR1 MNHEY and CDR2 SVGEGT. The CDR3 covers 14 residues. The CDR3 spells CASSFGGGRDEQFF. In nucleotides, the CDR3 is TGTGCCAGCAGTTTCGGAGGCGGGCGCGATGAGCAGTTCTTC.

There are many counts of this clonotype. Mismatch with germline at one junction end may stem from a read error. CDR3 region: CASSDPGREGVF. The CDR3 nucleotides read TGTGCCAGCAGTGACCCAGGGAGAGAAGGGGTCTTT. J is TRBJ2-3 and V is TRBV6-1, with D possibly being TRBD1 or TRBD2 (5 bases each). CDR3 size: 12 residues. Germline CDR1 and CDR2: MNHNS and SASEGT.

This clonotype is medium-sized in the sample. The chain employs TRBV29-1 and TRBJ2-3; D is ambiguous. Trimming removed 6 bases at V and 2 bases at J, with 12 bases between. CDR3 length: 13 amino acids. CDR1 SQVTM and CDR2 ANQGSEA come from the germline V gene. The chain's CDR3 is CSVRNLHTDTQYF. The CDR3 DNA sequence: TGCAGCGTGCGCAATCTCCACACAGATACGCAGTATTTT.

The table lists this clonotype with many counts. This sequence joins TRBV20-1 and TRBJ1-4; D possibly corresponds to TRBD1 (5 bases). The V end lost 0 bases, the J end lost 4 bases, and 15 bases lay between the germline ends. The CDR3 has 16 amino acids. The germline V gene has CDR1 DFQATT and CDR2 SNEGSKA (reference sequence). CDR3 in DNA: TGCAGTGCTAGAGATGTCGGCCAGCAGGGTAATGAAAAACTGTTTTTT. The encoded protein is CSARDVGQQGNEKLFF.

This clonotype was seen a handful of times. J is TRBJ2-1 and V is TRBV2; the match to TRBD1 covers 8 bases. CDR1 and CDR2 (germline): SNHLY, FYNNEI. After removal of 7 bases from V and 4 bases from J, the junction contained 9 bases not matched to a gene. The CDR3 runs 15 residues. The CDR3 DNA sequence: TGTGCCAGCAAAGGGAACCGGGACAGGTACAATGAGCAGTTCTTC. Translating it yields CASKGNRDRYNEQFF.

This clonotype was counted at least ten times. V gene TRBV5-4 combines with J gene TRBJ1-1; a possible D gene is TRBD1 (6 bases). The CDR3 has 15 amino acids. The germline CDR1 and CDR2 sequences are SGHNT and YYREEE (reference sequence). Trimming removed 4 bases from V and 5 bases from J, with 18 bases in between. This CDR3 reads CASSPGPGVVTEAFF. The CDR3 coding sequence is TGTGCCAGCAGCCCGGGACCAGGGGTAGTTACTGAAGCTTTCTTT. The full variable domain, its missing parts supplied by reference TRBV5-4 and TRBJ1-1, is ETGVTQSPTHLIKTRGQQVTLRCSSQSGHNTVSWYQQALGQGPQFIFQYYREEENGRGNFPPRFSGLQFPNYSSELNVNALELDDSALYLCASSPGPGVVTEAFFGQGTRLTVV.

This chain joins TRBV5-4 and TRBJ2-1, with D perhaps TRBD2 (5 bases). The CDR3 totals 12 residues. V shed 4 bases and J shed 10 bases, with 12 bases lying between them. The germline CDR1 and CDR2 sequences are SGHNT and YYREEE (reference sequence). DNA of the CDR3: TGTGCCAGCAGCCCCCTCTCGGGGGAGCAGTTCTTC. It yields the protein CASSPLSGEQFF.

In its sample, this clonotype ranks as medium-sized. V gene TRBV28 combines with J gene TRBJ1-6; D ambiguous. The germline V and J ends were trimmed by 1 base and 6 bases, with 10 bases remaining between them. This CDR3 is built from 15 residues. Per germline, CDR1 MDHEN and CDR2 SYDVKM. Here the CDR3 DNA reads TGTGCCAGCAGTTTATCGGGAAAGGGTAATTCACCCCTCCACTTT. Residues: CASSLSGKGNSPLHF.